The 16 T cell receptor beta chains given below trace back to one sample, sequenced in a study of cytomegalovirus exposure and HLA in healthy donors. PCR was performed using 60 Vbeta and 13 Jbeta primers. Generated by immunoSEQ multiplex PCR, the TCRdb table keeps only in-frame clones and is missing some. The data show around 95,000 clones, with 78% seen just once and roughly 4.3% held by the top ten. Sequences were obtained from PBMCs. These receptors were taken from a middle-aged woman in good health and CMV-seropositive.

On this clone: The DNA is left out, because the CDR3 cannot be placed on it with certainty; the CDR3 is given as TCRdb lists it. The V gene is TRBV5-1, the J gene TRBJ2-7; the table gives TRBD2 as D, unverified against the DNA. Per germline, CDR1 SGHRS and CDR2 YFSETQ. The CDR3 is made up of 15 amino acids, end residues included. The CDR3 protein is CASSLVAGGALREYF.

There are a few counts of this clone. V is TRBV18 and J is TRBJ2-5; 10 nucleotides align to TRBD2. The CDR3 has 13 residues. Germline CDR1 reads KGHSH; CDR2 reads LQKENI. The V segment lost 3 bases and the J segment 5 bases; nucleotides outside the gene matches: 0. The chain's CDR3 is CASSPGLAETQYF. The CDR3 coding sequence is TGTGCCAGCTCACCGGGACTAGCGGAGACCCAGTACTTC. Drawing the rest from reference TRBV18 and TRBJ2-5, the complete variable domain is NAGVMQNPRHLVRRRGQEARLRCSPMKGHSHVYWYRQLPEEGLKFMVYLQKENIIDESGMPKERFSAEFPKEGPSILRIQQVVRGDSAAYFCASSPGLAETQYFGPGTRLLVL.

This clone was picked up one time. The chain links TRBV19 to TRBJ1-1; D gene ambiguous. V was cut by 5 bases and J by 6 bases, with 13 bases left in between. Germline-derived CDR1 and CDR2 are LNHDA and SQIVND (reference sequence). This CDR3 has 13 amino acids. This CDR3 is CASSATSRAEAFF. In nucleotides, the CDR3 is TGTGCCAGTAGTGCCACTTCACGGGCTGAAGCTTTCTTT.

This chain uses TRBV18 with TRBJ2-1, with 7 bases aligning to TRBD2. The CDR3 extends over 16 amino acids. CDR1 is KGHSH and CDR2 is LQKENI in the germline V gene. J gave up 7 bases and V 2 bases, and 11 bases lay outside the gene matches. CDR3 coding DNA: TGTGCCAGCTCACCAGGGCTAGCGGACTGGGGAAATGAGCAGTTCTTC. The encoded protein is CASSPGLADWGNEQFF.

This chain links TRBV5-1 with TRBJ2-1; D is unresolved. The CDR3 length is 13 residues. V lost 0 bases, J lost 5 bases, and 6 bases lay in between. CDR1 is SGHRS, CDR2 YFSETQ, per germline. In DNA, the CDR3 is TGCGCCAGCAGCTTGGGTCACAACAATGAGCAGTTCTTC. Translation gives CASSLGHNNEQFF.

The CDR3 region is CASTQGLANTDTQYF. The DNA for the CDR3 is TGTGCCAGTACCCAGGGACTAGCGAACACAGATACGCAGTATTTT. The J gene is TRBJ2-3, the V gene TRBV19; TRBD2 aligns across 10 bases. The CDR3 totals 15 residues. The V segment lost 7 bases and the J segment 2 bases; nucleotides outside the gene matches: 6. Germline V CDR1 and CDR2: LNHDA, SQIVND (reference sequence).

This clone was recorded a few times. Other DNA sequences in the sample encode the same CDR3. The chain couples TRBV6-4 to TRBJ2-3; perhaps TRBD2 as D (6 bases). This CDR3 region has 14 residues. V was trimmed by 5 bases and J by 5 bases, leaving 14 bases between them. Germline CDR1 MRHNA, CDR2 SNTAGT. The CDR3 DNA follows: TGTGCCAGCAGTCGCGGGACCTCCGGAGATACGCAGTATTTT. Protein sequence: CASSRGTSGDTQYF.

This chain uses TRBV18 with TRBJ2-5; D perhaps matches TRBD2 (7 bases). In germline, CDR1 is KGHSH, CDR2 LQKENI. This CDR3 has 15 residues. Trimming took off 2 bases at V and 5 bases at J, with 15 bases between the two ends. The CDR3 DNA is TGTGCCAGCTCACCAACTAACAGGGAGGGGGAGACCCAGTACTTC. Residues: CASSPTNREGETQYF.

The rearrangement uses TRBV5-1 and TRBJ1-1, with D perhaps TRBD1 (5 bases). Trimming left V 1 base short and J 3 bases short, with 10 bases between. Germline V lookup: CDR1 SGHRS, CDR2 YFSETQ. The CDR3 consists of 14 residues. The CDR3 region is CASSLIGAYTEAFF. The CDR3 DNA reads as TGCGCCAGCAGCTTGATAGGGGCTTACACTGAAGCTTTCTTT.

The chain employs TRBV10-1 and TRBJ2-2; D unclear. CDR1 and CDR2 (germline): WNHNN, SYGVQD (reference sequence). The CDR3 runs to 13 residues. The ends were cut back, 3 bases at V and 4 bases at J, with 6 bases in the middle. CDR3 amino acids: CASSDSGTGELFF. The CDR3 nucleotides are TGCGCCAGCAGTGACTCAGGCACCGGGGAGCTGTTTTTT.

V usage is TRBV27 and J usage is TRBJ2-7, with 10 bases matching TRBD2. Per germline, CDR1 MNHEY and CDR2 SMNVEV (reference sequence). The trim removed 6 bases at V and 4 bases at J, leaving 18 bases unmatched. CDR3 length equals 18 residues. The CDR3 reads CASSPRASGSFGPYEQYF. In DNA form, the CDR3 reads TGTGCCAGCAGCCCTAGGGCTAGCGGGAGTTTCGGCCCGTACGAGCAGTACTTC.

The CDR3 DNA sequence: TGCGCCAGCAGCCAAGGGAGACTAGCGGGAGGCGAGCAGTACTTC. Translating gives CASSQGRLAGGEQYF. J is TRBJ2-7 and V is TRBV4-1; 13 nucleotides align to TRBD2. Trimming removed 1 base from V and 6 bases from J; junction bases left unmatched: 3. The CDR3 spans 15 residues. From germline, CDR1 is MGHRA and CDR2 YSYEKL.

V usage is TRBV5-1 and J usage is TRBJ2-1; D possibly corresponds to TRBD2 (7 bases). Germline V gene lookup returns CDR1 SGHRS and CDR2 YFSETQ. V was cut by 3 bases and J by 14 bases, with 21 bases left in between. This CDR3 is 14 amino acids long. The CDR3 region has the DNA TGCGCCAGCAGCTCCACGCCAGGGGAGGGGCGAGAGTTCTTC. Translation gives CASSSTPGEGREFF. Complete variable domain (other parts from reference TRBV5-1 and TRBJ2-1): KAGVTQTPRYLIKTRGQQVTLSCSPISGHRSVSWYQQTPGQGLQFLFEYFSETQRNKGNFPGRFSGRQFSNSRSEMNVSTLELGDSALYLCASSSTPGEGREFFGPGTRLTVL.

The rearrangement links TRBV7-3 to TRBJ1-1; a possible D gene is TRBD1 (6 bases). V lost 7 bases and J lost 0, with 12 bases in between. There are 14 residues in the CDR3. Germline CDR1 reads SGHTA; CDR2 reads FQGTGA. CDR3 DNA sequence: TGTGCCAGCAAATGGACAGATATGAACACTGAAGCTTTCTTT. Its translation: CASKWTDMNTEAFF.

The chain couples TRBV7-6 to TRBJ2-5; possible D gene TRBD2, 5 bases. Trimming shortened V by 1 base and J by 5 bases, and 8 bases separated the two germline ends. The germline V gene encodes CDR1 SGHVS and CDR2 FNYEAQ. This CDR3 comprises 13 residues. The CDR3 bases are TGTGCCAGCAGCTTAGGACCGGGGGAGACCCAGTACTTC. It is translated as CASSLGPGETQYF.

The chain joins TRBV5-1 to TRBJ1-2; maybe TRBD1 (6 bases). V shed 3 bases and J shed 4 bases, with 13 bases lying between them. Germline V gene sequence: CDR1 SGHRS, CDR2 YFSETQ. The CDR3 has 14 residues. CDR3 bases: TGCGCCAGCAGCTCAACAGGGAACGGCTATGGCTACACCTTC. Residues: CASSSTGNGYGYTF.